Listed below are T cell receptor beta chains from one sample, sequenced in a study of shared clonotypes between healthy human individuals. Measured with immunoSEQ multiplex PCR; TCRdb has only the in-frame clones, and not every one. Here the sample spans hundreds of thousands of clones, around 95% being singletons. Sample: naive CD8+ T cells sorted from blood. Receptors originate from a woman aged 30 to 39 in good health. Both conserved end residues are part of each CDR3. D genes are given only for firm matches. Only some rows state a clone size, as once, few, many or a class for expanded clones.

V gene	clone size	D gene	J gene	CDR3 DNA	CDR3 protein
TRBV27	once	.	TRBJ2-1	TGTGCCAGCACGAACTCCTTCTCCTACAATGAGCAGTTCTTC	CASTNSFSYNEQFF
TRBV11-3	.	.	TRBJ2-7	TGTGCCAGCAGCGAGACGGAGTTCTACGAGCAGTACTTC	CASSETEFYEQYF
TRBV27	.	.	TRBJ2-1	TGTGCCAGCAGTCTGGAGAGTTGGGCTGAGCAGTTCTTC	CASSLESWAEQFF
TRBV6-5	.	TRBD1	TRBJ1-2	TGTGCCAGCAGTCCTAATACAGGGGACTATGGCTACACCTTC	CASSPNTGDYGYTF
TRBV29-1	.	TRBD1	TRBJ1-2	TGCAGCGTTGAGGGGGACAGGTCCTATGGCTACACCTTC	CSVEGDRSYGYTF
TRBV11-2	.	TRBD2	TRBJ2-3	TGTGCCAGCAACGAGCCAACCGGGACTAGCGGATTCACAGATACGCAGTATTTT	CASNEPTGTSGFTDTQYF
TRBV27	.	.	TRBJ1-2	TGTGCCAGCAGTTCAGCAGCTTGGTCGAGCTATGGCTACACCTTC	CASSSAAWSSYGYTF
TRBV5-4	.	.	TRBJ2-7	TGTGCCAGCAGCTTGTTGGACTCCAGCTCCTACGAGCAGTACTTC	CASSLLDSSSYEQYF
TRBV2	.	.	TRBJ2-2	TGTGCCAGCAATAGAGGGTCCGACCGAGGCACCGGGGAGCTGTTTTTT	CASNRGSDRGTGELFF
TRBV30	.	.	TRBJ2-6	TGTGCCTGGAGTCGACAGGTCTCTGGGGCCAACGTCCTGACTTTC	CAWSRQVSGANVLTF
TRBV19	.	.	TRBJ2-2	TGTGCCAGTAGTATAGTTTTGTGGCAGGAGAACACCGGGGAGCTGTTTTTT	CASSIVLWQENTGELFF
TRBV6-1	.	.	TRBJ2-6	TGTGCCAGCAGTGGAAAAGTTCCGGGCTCTGGGGCCAACGTCCTGACTTTC	CASSGKVPGSGANVLTF
TRBV29-1	.	.	TRBJ2-7	TGCAGCGTTTTGAGGGGGGCCGAGCAGTACTTC	CSVLRGAEQYF
TRBV7-8	.	TRBD1	TRBJ1-4	TGTGCCAGCAGCCTGACGGCGAACAGGGGCACTAATGAAAAACTGTTTTTT	CASSLTANRGTNEKLFF